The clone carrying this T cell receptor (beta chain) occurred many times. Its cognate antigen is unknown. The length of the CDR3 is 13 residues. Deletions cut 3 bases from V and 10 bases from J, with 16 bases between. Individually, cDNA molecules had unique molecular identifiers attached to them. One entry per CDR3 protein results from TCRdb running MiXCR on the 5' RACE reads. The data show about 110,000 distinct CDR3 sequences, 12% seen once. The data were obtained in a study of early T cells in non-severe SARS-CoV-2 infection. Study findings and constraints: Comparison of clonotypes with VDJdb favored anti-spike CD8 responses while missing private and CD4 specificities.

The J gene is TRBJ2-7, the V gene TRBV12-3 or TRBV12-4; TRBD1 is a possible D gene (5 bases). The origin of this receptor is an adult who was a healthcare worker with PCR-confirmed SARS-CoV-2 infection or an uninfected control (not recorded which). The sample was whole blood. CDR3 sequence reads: CASSFLPGRGQYF. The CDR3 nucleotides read TGTGCCAGCAGTTTTCTGCCAGGAAGGGGCCAGTACTTC.